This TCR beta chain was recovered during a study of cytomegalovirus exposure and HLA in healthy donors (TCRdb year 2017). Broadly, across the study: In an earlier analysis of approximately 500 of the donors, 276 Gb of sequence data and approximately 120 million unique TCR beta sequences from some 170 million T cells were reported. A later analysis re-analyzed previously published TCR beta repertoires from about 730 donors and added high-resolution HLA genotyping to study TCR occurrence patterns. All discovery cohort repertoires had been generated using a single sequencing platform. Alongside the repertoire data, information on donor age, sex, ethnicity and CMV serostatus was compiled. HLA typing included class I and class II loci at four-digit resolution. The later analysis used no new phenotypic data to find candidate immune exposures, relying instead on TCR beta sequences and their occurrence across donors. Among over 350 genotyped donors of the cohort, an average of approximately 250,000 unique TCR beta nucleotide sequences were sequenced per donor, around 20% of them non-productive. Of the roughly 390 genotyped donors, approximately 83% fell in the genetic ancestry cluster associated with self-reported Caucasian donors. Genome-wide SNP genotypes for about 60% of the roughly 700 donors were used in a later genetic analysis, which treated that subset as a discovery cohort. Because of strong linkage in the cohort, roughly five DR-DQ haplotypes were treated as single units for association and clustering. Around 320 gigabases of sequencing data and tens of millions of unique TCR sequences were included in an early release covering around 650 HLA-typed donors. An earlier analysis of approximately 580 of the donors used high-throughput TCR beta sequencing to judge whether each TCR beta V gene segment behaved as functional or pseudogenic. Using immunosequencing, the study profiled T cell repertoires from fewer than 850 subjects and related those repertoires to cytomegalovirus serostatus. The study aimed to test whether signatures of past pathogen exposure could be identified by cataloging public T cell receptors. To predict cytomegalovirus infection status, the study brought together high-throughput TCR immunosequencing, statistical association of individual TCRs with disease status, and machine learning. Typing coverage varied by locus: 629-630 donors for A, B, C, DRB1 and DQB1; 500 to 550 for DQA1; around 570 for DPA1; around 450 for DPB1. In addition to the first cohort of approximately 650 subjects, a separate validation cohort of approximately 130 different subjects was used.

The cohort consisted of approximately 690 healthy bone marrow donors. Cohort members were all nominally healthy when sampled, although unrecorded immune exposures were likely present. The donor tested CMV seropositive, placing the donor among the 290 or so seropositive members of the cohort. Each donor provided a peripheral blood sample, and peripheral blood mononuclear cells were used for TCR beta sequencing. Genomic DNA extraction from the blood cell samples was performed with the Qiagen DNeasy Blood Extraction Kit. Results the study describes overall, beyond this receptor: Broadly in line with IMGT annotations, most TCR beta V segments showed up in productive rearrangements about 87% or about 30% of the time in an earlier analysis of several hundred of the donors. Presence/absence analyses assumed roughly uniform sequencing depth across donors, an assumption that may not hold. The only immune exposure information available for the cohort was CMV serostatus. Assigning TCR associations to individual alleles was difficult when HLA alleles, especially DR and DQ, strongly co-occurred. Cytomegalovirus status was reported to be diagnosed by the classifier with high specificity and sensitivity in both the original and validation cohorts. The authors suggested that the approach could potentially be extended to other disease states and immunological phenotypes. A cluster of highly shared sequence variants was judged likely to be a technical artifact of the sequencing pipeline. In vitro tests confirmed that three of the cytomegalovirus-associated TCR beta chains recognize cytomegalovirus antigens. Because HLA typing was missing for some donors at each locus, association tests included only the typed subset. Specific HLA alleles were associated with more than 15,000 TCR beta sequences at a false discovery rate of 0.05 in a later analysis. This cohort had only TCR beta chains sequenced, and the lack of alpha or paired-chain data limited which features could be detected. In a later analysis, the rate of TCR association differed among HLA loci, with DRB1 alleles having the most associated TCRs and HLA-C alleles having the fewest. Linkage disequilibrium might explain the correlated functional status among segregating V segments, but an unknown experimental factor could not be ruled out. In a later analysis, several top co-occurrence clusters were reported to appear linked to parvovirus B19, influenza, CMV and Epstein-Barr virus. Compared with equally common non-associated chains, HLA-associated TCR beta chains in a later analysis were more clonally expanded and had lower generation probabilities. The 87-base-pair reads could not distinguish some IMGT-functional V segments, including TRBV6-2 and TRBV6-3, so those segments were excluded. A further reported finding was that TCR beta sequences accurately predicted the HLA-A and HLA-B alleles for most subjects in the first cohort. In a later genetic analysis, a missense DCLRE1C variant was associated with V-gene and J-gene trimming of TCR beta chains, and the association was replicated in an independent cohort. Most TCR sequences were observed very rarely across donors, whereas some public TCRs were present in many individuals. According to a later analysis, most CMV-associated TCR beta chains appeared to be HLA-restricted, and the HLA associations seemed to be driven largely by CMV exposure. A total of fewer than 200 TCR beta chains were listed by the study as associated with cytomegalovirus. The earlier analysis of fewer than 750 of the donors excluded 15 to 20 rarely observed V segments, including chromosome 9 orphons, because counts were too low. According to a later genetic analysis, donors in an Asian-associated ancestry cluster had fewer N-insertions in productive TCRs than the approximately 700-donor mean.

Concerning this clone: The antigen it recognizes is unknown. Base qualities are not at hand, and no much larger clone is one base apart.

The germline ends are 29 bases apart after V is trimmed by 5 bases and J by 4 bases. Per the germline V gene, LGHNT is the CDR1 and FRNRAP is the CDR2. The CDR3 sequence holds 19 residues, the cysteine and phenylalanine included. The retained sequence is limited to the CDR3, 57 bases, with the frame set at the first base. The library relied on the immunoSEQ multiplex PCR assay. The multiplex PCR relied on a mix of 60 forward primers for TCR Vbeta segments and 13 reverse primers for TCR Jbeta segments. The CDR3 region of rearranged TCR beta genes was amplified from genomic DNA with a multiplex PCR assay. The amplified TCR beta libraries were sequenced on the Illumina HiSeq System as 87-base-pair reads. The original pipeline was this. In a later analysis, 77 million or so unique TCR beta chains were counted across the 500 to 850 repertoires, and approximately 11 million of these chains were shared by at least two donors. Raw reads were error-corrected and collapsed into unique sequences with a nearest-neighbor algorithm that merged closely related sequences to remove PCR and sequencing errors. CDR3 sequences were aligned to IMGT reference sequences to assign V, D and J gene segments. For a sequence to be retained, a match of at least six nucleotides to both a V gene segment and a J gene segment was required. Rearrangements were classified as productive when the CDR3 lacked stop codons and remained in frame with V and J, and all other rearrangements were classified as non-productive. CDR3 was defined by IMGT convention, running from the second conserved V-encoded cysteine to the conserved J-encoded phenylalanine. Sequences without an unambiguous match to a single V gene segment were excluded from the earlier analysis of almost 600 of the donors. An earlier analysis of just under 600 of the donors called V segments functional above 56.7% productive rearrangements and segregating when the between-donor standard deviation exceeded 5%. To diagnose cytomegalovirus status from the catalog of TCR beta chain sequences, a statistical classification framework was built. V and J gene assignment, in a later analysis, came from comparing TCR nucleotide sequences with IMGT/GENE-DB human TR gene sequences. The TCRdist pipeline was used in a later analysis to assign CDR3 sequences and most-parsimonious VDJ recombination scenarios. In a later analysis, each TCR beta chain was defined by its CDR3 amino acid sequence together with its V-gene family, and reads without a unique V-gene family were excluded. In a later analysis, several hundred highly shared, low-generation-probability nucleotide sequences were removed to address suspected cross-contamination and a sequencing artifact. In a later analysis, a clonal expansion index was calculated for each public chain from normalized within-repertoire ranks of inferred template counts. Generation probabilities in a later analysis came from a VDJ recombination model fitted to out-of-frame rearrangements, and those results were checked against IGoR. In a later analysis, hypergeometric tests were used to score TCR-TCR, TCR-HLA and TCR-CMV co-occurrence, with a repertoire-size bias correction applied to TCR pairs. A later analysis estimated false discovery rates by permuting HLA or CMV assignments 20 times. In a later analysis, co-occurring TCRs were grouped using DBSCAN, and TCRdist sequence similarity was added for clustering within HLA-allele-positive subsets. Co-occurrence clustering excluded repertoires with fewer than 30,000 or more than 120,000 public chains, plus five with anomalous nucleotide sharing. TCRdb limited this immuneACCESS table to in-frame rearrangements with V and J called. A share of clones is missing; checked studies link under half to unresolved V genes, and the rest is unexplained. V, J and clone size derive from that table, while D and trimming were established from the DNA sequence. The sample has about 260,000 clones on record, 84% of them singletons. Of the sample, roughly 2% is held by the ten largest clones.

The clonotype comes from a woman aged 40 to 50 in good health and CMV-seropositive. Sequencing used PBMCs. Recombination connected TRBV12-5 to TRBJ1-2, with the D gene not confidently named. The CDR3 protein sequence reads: CASGTPEEGFVSGVYGYTF. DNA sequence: TGTGCTAGTGGTACCCCGGAAGAGGGTTTTGTGTCCGGGGTCTATGGCTACACCTTC.